These 6 T cell receptor beta chains originate from one sample sequenced in a study of T cells in tuberculosis. Data came from immunoSEQ multiplex PCR; TCRdb stores just in-frame clones and leaves some out. Here the sample spans 30,000 to 40,000 clones, approximately 96% being singletons. Sequenced input: PBMCs. The receptors derive from a donor between 10 and 35 years old with latent tuberculosis or without tuberculosis infection.

This clone was counted once. This chain uses TRBV2 with TRBJ2-7; the match to TRBD1 covers 9 bases. The length of the CDR3 is 13 residues. V trimming: 8 bases; J trimming: 1 base; junction bases outside the gene matches: 3. Germline V gene lookup returns CDR1 SNHLY and CDR2 FYNNEI. The CDR3 region is CASGGQGSYEQYF. CDR3 nucleotides: TGTGCCAGCGGGGGACAGGGATCCTACGAGCAGTACTTC.

V is TRBV18 and J is TRBJ1-3; a possible D gene is TRBD1 (5 bases). Germline V gives CDR1 KGHSH, CDR2 LQKENI. This CDR3 spans 17 amino acids. Trimming removed 2 bases from V and 4 bases from J, with 18 bases in between. The CDR3: CASSPYRPGGTGNTIYF. The CDR3 DNA reads as TGTGCCAGCTCACCATATCGGCCCGGGGGAACAGGAAACACCATATATTTT.

The chain uses TRBV13 and TRBJ2-6; TRBD1 matches 7 bases. Trimming removed 5 bases from V and 0 bases from J; junction bases left unmatched: 22. Germline values: CDR1 PRHDT, CDR2 FYEKMQ (reference sequence). CDR3 length: 22 residues. CDR3 region: CASSLTGVLNVPTFSGANVLTF. The CDR3 DNA follows: TGTGCCAGCAGCCTTACAGGGGTGTTAAATGTTCCTACTTTCTCTGGGGCCAACGTCCTGACTTTC.

V usage is TRBV5-1 and J usage is TRBJ2-3; maybe TRBD2 (5 bases). V dropped 1 base and J dropped 0 bases, with 15 bases sitting between them. Looked up from germline, CDR1 is SGHRS and CDR2 is YFSETQ. The length of the CDR3 is 17 residues. The CDR3 sequence: CASSLSIRGSSTDTQYF. The CDR3 nucleotides read TGCGCCAGCAGCTTGTCAATACGCGGGTCTAGCACAGATACGCAGTATTTT.

The chain joins TRBV9 to TRBJ2-3, with 14 positions matching TRBD2. CDR1 is SGDLS and CDR2 is YYNGEE in the germline V gene. Trimming took 2 bases from V and 4 from J; bases not matched to a gene: 3. CDR3 length: 16 residues. CDR3 coding DNA: TGTGCCAGCAGCGTGACTAGCGGGGGGGCGGCAGATACGCAGTATTTT. Translated, it gives CASSVTSGGAADTQYF.

V usage is TRBV12-5 and J usage is TRBJ1-1; no reliable D call. CDR3 length equals 14 residues. Per germline, CDR1 LGHNT and CDR2 FRNRAP. Trimming cost V 6 bases and J 4 bases, with 15 bases left between them. The CDR3 sequence is CASGHIGSTTEAFF. DNA of the CDR3: TGTGCTAGTGGCCACATCGGGAGTACCACTGAAGCTTTCTTT.